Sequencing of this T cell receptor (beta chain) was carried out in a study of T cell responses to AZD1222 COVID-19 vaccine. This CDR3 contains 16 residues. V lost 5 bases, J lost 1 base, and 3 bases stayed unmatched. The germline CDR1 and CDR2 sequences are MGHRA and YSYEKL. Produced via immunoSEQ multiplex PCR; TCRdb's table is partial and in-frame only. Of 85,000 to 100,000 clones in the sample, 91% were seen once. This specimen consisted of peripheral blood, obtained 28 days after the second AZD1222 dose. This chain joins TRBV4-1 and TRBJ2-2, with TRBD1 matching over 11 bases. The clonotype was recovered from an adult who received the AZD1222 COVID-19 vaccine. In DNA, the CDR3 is TGCGCCAGCAGCTGGACAGGGGGCAAGAACACCGGGGAGCTGTTTTTT. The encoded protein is CASSWTGGKNTGELFF.